Each of the 26 T cell receptor beta chains below was sequenced from the same sample in a study of blood T cell repertoires in COVID-19. The repertoire was sequenced with immunoSEQ multiplex PCR; TCRdb's copy has only in-frame clones and lacks some. The data show under 200,000 clones, around 84% seen once. Sequencing was carried out using peripheral blood. The receptor set was obtained from a man aged 55-75 years with COVID-19, enrolled during active disease.

The chain couples TRBV5-4 to TRBJ2-6, with D uncertain. Trimming cost V 0 bases and J 2 bases, with 9 bases left between them. The CDR3 contains 16 residues. Germline CDR1 and CDR2: SGHNT and YYREEE (reference sequence). The CDR3 reads CASSLAQSTGANVLTF. As DNA, the CDR3 is TGTGCCAGCAGCTTGGCACAAAGTACTGGGGCCAACGTCCTGACTTTC.

The J gene is TRBJ1-4, the V gene TRBV5-4; TRBD1 matches 8 bases. V lost 4 bases, J lost 5 bases, and 4 bases stayed unmatched. The CDR3 is made up of 14 amino acids. Germline CDR1 SGHNT, CDR2 YYREEE (reference sequence). DNA of the CDR3: TGTGCCAGCAGCCTGACAGGGGTAAATGAAAAACTGTTTTTT. Its protein product is CASSLTGVNEKLFF. The full variable domain, completed using reference TRBV5-4 and TRBJ1-4, is ETGVTQSPTHLIKTRGQQVTLRCSSQSGHNTVSWYQQALGQGPQFIFQYYREEENGRGNFPPRFSGLQFPNYSSELNVNALELDDSALYLCASSLTGVNEKLFFGSGTQLSVL.

The chain combines TRBV5-4 with TRBJ1-4; D is undetermined. Germline V lookup: CDR1 SGHNT, CDR2 YYREEE (reference sequence). The CDR3 spans 15 residues. The germline V and J ends were trimmed by 1 base and 0 bases, with 7 bases remaining between them. CDR3 residues: CASSLRLATNEKLFF. The CDR3 nucleotides read TGTGCCAGCAGCTTGCGACTTGCAACTAATGAAAAACTGTTTTTT.

This chain joins TRBV10-3 and TRBJ1-1; D possibly corresponds to TRBD1 (5 bases). This CDR3 is built from 13 residues. CDR1 is ENHRY and CDR2 is SYGVKD in the germline V gene. The V end was cut by 9 bases, the J end by 3 bases, with 14 bases between. The CDR3 DNA is TGTGCCATTTCCGCGGGGACTGACACTGAAGCTTTCTTT. It codes for CAISAGTDTEAFF.

The chain combines TRBV5-4 with TRBJ2-7; D is undetermined. The CDR3 has 14 amino acids. Looked up from germline, CDR1 is SGHNT and CDR2 is YYREEE (reference sequence). The V end lost 0 bases, the J end lost 4 bases, and 11 bases lay between the germline ends. CDR3 loop: CASSLVGGEYEQYF. The CDR3 bases are TGTGCCAGCAGCTTGGTTGGCGGCGAATACGAGCAGTACTTC.

The chain carries TRBV27 and TRBJ2-3; possibly TRBD1 for D (5 bases). This CDR3 comprises 11 residues. The germline V and J ends were trimmed by 5 bases and 8 bases, with 8 bases remaining between them. Germline CDR1 MNHEY, CDR2 SMNVEV (reference sequence). The CDR3: CASSLGATQYF. For the CDR3, the DNA is TGTGCCAGCAGTCTTGGGGCTACGCAGTATTTT.

This clone was observed a few times. The rearrangement links TRBV6-6 to TRBJ1-1; tentatively, D is TRBD1 (5 bases). Germline V lookup: CDR1 MNHNY, CDR2 SVGAGI (reference sequence). Trimming took off 8 bases at V and 6 bases at J, with 16 bases between the two ends. The CDR3 totals 13 residues. The CDR3 nucleotides are TGTGCCAGCTCCCAACTCGCGGGGGCTGAAGCTTTCTTT. This sequence encodes CASSQLAGAEAFF.

The rearrangement uses TRBV29-1 and TRBJ1-1; the match to TRBD1 covers 7 bases. CDR3 length: 14 residues. CDR1 is SQVTM and CDR2 is ANQGSEA in the germline V gene. V lost 7 bases, J lost 1 base, and 9 bases stayed unmatched. The CDR3 sequence is CSAKDRLSNTEAFF. CDR3 DNA: TGCAGCGCCAAGGACAGGCTATCGAACACTGAAGCTTTCTTT. The variable domain in full, completed from reference TRBV29-1 and TRBJ1-1, reads SAVISQKPSRDICQRGTSLTIQCQVDSQVTMMFWYRQQPGQSLTLIATANQGSEATYESGFVIDKFPISRPNLTFSTLTVSNMSPEDSSIYLCSAKDRLSNTEAFFGQGTRLTVV.

This sequence joins TRBV21-1 and TRBJ2-7; the table's D call, TRBD1, was not checked against the DNA. TRBV21-1 is a pseudogene. The CDR3 covers 14 residues. CDR3: CASSKDRGHYEQYF. CDR3 coding DNA: TGTGCCAGCAGCAAGGACAGGGGTCACTACGAGCAGTACTTC.

The rearrangement uses TRBV18 and TRBJ1-1, with 7 bases that match TRBD1. Germline V lookup: CDR1 KGHSH, CDR2 LQKENI. With V trimmed by 9 bases and J by 3 bases, 7 bases remained unmatched. CDR3 length equals 13 residues. The CDR3: CASKGASDTEAFF. The DNA for the CDR3 is TGTGCCAGTAAGGGGGCATCGGACACTGAAGCTTTCTTT.

This chain links TRBV20-1 with TRBJ1-2; unclear D gene. Trimming removed 4 bases from V and 10 bases from J, with 10 bases in between. CDR1 is DFQATT, CDR2 SNEGSKA, per germline (reference sequence). This CDR3 is 10 amino acids long. CDR3 amino acids: CSAKAEHYTF. DNA for the CDR3: TGCAGTGCTAAAGCTGAGCACTACACCTTC.

The chain couples TRBV25-1 to TRBJ1-2; D might be TRBD1 (5 bases). The germline V gene encodes CDR1 MGHDK and CDR2 SYGVNS. The CDR3 loop spans 13 amino acids. Trimming took 7 bases from V and 7 from J, leaving 16 bases between them. The CDR3 DNA is TGTGCCAGCACCCAAGGGGCCTCCCGTGGCTACACCTTC. As protein: CASTQGASRGYTF.

V gene TRBV6-2 or TRBV6-3 combines with J gene TRBJ2-5; D is ambiguous. The germline CDR1 and CDR2 sequences are MNHEY and SVGEGT. V lost 6 bases and J lost 2, with 7 bases in between. The CDR3 runs to 12 residues. The CDR3 sequence: CASSRLQETQYF. The DNA of the CDR3 is TGTGCCAGCAGCCGTCTGCAAGAGACCCAGTACTTC.

The DNA for the CDR3 is TGTGCCAGCAGTCCTAGCGGGAGGGACACCGGGGAGCTGTTTTTT. This translates into CASSPSGRDTGELFF. The V and J genes are TRBV6-5 and TRBJ2-2; 12 bases fit TRBD2. V lost 5 bases, J lost 3 bases, and 1 base stayed unmatched. Germline CDR1 MNHEY, CDR2 SVGAGI. CDR3 length: 15 amino acids.

V is TRBV5-1 and J is TRBJ2-7; D may be TRBD2 (5 bases). The V gene's germline CDR1 is SGHRS and CDR2 YFSETQ. Between the trimmed V and J ends, which lost 4 bases and 2 bases, there was a span of 16 bases. CDR3 size: 15 residues. CDR3 sequence (DNA): TGCGCCAGCAGCGATGTCCGGGCGGGTGCCTACGAGCAGTACTTC. Amino acids: CASSDVRAGAYEQYF.

This clone was picked up one time. The chain has TRBV3-1 (or the pseudogene TRBV3-2) and TRBJ1-5; D call uncertain. CDR1 and CDR2 from the germline V gene are LGHDT and YNNKEL (reference sequence). V lost 1 base to trimming and J lost 1 base, with 11 bases between them. The CDR3 runs to 16 residues. CDR3 amino acids: CASSQGWSESNQPQHF. The DNA for the CDR3 is TGTGCCAGCAGCCAAGGCTGGTCCGAGAGCAATCAGCCCCAGCATTTT.

This rearrangement joins TRBV18 to TRBJ1-2; D is possibly TRBD1 (6 bases). Trimming took 6 bases from V and 4 from J, leaving 18 bases between them. The CDR3 is 15 residues long. The germline V gene encodes CDR1 KGHSH and CDR2 LQKENI. The chain's CDR3 is CASSLTLDSSYGYTF. The CDR3 DNA follows: TGTGCCAGCTCTCTAACGTTGGACAGTAGCTATGGCTACACCTTC.

The chain joins TRBV6-5 to TRBJ1-1; a weak D match, TRBD1 (5 bases). CDR1 is MNHEY, CDR2 SVGAGI, per germline. The ends were cut back, 3 bases at V and 6 bases at J, with 14 bases in the middle. This CDR3 is 14 amino acids long. DNA for the CDR3: TGTGCCAGCAGTTATGGGACTATTAACGCTGAAGCTTTCTTT. It is translated as CASSYGTINAEAFF.

This chain joins TRBV6-5 and TRBJ1-4; no firm D call. The CDR3 is 14 residues long. Trimming pared 2 bases from V and 8 bases from J, leaving 12 bases between. The V gene's germline CDR1 is MNHEY and CDR2 SVGAGI. The CDR3 is CASSYGGGAEKLFF. In nucleotides, the CDR3 is TGTGCCAGCAGTTACGGTGGAGGCGCGGAAAAACTGTTTTTT.

The chain recombines TRBV23-1 with TRBJ1-5, with a tentative D call TRBD1 (5 bases). TRBV23-1 is placed among ORFs of uncertain function. The CDR3 sequence is 15 residues long. The V end lost 7 bases, the J end lost 3 bases, and 16 bases lay between the germline ends. CDR3 sequence (DNA): TGCGCCAGCACAACCGGGGGGGTTTACAATCAGCCCCAGCATTTT. This codes for CASTTGGVYNQPQHF.

This chain uses TRBV9 with TRBJ2-1, with D perhaps TRBD1 (5 bases). Germline CDR1 SGDLS, CDR2 YYNGEE. The CDR3 sequence is 16 residues long. Trimming stripped 0 bases from V and 4 bases from J, with 14 bases between. The CDR3 DNA is TGTGCCAGCAGCGTAGACAGGCATCCGCCTTACAATGAGCAGTTCTTC. This codes for CASSVDRHPPYNEQFF. The entire variable domain, with the rest obtained from reference TRBV9 and TRBJ2-1, is as follows: DSGVTQTPKHLITATGQRVTLRCSPRSGDLSVYWYQQSLDQGLQFLIQYYNGEERAKGNILERFSAQQFPDLHSELNLSSLELGDSALYFCASSVDRHPPYNEQFFGPGTRLTVL.

The genes are TRBV29-1 and TRBJ2-2; D is unresolved. The length of the CDR3 is 14 residues. In germline, CDR1 is SQVTM, CDR2 ANQGSEA. Trimming removed 7 bases at V and 1 base at J, with 13 bases between. The CDR3 spells CSAASLRNTGELFF. CDR3 sequence (DNA): TGCAGCGCCGCATCTCTCAGGAACACCGGGGAGCTGTTTTTT.

J is TRBJ2-3 and V is TRBV28, with TRBD2 as a possible D gene (6 bases). The V gene lost 7 bases and the J gene lost 11 bases, with 16 bases spanning the gap. CDR1 and CDR2 from the germline V gene are MDHEN and SYDVKM. The CDR3 runs 12 residues. DNA for the CDR3: TGTGCCAGCACCGCGGGACCCCAAGGGCAGTATTTT. Protein sequence: CASTAGPQGQYF.

J is TRBJ2-3 and V is TRBV7-2, with 11 bases identical to TRBD2. Unmatched junction bases numbered 12, after V lost 2 bases and J lost 2 bases. CDR1 is SGHTA and CDR2 is FQGNSA in the germline V gene. The CDR3 spans 19 residues. CDR3 sequence reads: CASSLTPIAGGGNTDTQYF. The CDR3 DNA sequence: TGTGCCAGCAGCTTAACCCCAATAGCGGGGGGGGGTAACACAGATACGCAGTATTTT.

The rearrangement uses TRBV7-9 and TRBJ2-5; D gene uncertain. Trimming cost V 7 bases and J 3 bases, with 15 bases left between them. The CDR3 totals 14 residues. Per the germline V gene, CDR1 is SEHNR and CDR2 is FQNEAQ (reference sequence). CDR3 nucleotides: TGTGCCAGCACCCAACGTGGGCCAGAAGAGACCCAGTACTTC. The encoded protein is CASTQRGPEETQYF.

In this sample, this clone turned up once. The V and J genes are TRBV7-2 and TRBJ1-5; 7 positions agree with TRBD1. The germline V gene has CDR1 SGHTA and CDR2 FQGNSA. V was clipped by 5 bases and J by 1 base; unmatched bases: 14. This CDR3 has 18 amino acids. CDR3 loop: CASSVNGGGVSSNQPQHF. The CDR3 region has the DNA TGTGCCAGCAGCGTGAACGGAGGGGGCGTTTCGAGCAATCAGCCCCAGCATTTT.